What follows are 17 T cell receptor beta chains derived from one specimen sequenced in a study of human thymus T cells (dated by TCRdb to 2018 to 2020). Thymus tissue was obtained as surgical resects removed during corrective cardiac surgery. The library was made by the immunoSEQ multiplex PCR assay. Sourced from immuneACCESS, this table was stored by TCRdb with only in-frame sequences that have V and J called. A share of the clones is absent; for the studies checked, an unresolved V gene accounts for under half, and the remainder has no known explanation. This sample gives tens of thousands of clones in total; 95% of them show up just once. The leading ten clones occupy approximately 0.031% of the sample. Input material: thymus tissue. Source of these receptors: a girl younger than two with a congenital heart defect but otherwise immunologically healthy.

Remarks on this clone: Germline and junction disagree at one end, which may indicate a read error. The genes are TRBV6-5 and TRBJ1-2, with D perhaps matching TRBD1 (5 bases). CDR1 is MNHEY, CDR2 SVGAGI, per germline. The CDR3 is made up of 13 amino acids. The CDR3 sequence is CTSRRQGNYGYTF. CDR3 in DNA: TGTACCAGCAGGCGCCAGGGAAACTATGGCTACACCTTC.

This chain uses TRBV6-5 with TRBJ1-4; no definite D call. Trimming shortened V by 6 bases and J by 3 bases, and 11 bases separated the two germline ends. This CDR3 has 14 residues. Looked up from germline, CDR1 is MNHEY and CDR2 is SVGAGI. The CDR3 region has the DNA TGTGCCAGCAGCCCTGGTGCGGCTAATGAAAAACTGTTTTTT. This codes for CASSPGAANEKLFF.

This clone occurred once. This CDR3 is CATSSRGRGLAFF. In DNA form, the CDR3 reads TGTGCCACCAGCAGCCGGGGACGGGGGTTAGCTTTCTTT. This chain uses TRBV15 with TRBJ1-1, with D perhaps matching TRBD1 (5 bases). Germline CDR1 and CDR2: LNHNV and YYDKDF (reference sequence). Deletions cut 3 bases from V and 10 bases from J, with 15 bases between. The CDR3 is made up of 13 amino acids.

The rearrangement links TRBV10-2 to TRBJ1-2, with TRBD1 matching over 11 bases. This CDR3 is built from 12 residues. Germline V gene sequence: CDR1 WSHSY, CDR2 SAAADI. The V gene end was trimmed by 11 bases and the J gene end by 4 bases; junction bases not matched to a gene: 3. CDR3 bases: TGCGCCGCAGGGACAGGGGGCTATGGCTACACCTTC. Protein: CAAGTGGYGYTF.

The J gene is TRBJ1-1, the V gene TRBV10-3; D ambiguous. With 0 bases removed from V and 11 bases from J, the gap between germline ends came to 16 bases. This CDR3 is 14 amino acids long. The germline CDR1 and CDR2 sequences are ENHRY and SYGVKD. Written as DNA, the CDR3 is TGTGCCATCAGTGAGTCCGTACCCGCCGGTATGGCTTTCTTT. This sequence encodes CAISESVPAGMAFF.

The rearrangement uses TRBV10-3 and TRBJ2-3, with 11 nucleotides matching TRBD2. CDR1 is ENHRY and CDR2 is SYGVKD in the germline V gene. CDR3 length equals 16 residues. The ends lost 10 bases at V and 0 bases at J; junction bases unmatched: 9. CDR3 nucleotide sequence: TGTGCCACCGGACTAGCGGGTACGGGGAGCACAGATACGCAGTATTTT. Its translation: CATGLAGTGSTDTQYF.

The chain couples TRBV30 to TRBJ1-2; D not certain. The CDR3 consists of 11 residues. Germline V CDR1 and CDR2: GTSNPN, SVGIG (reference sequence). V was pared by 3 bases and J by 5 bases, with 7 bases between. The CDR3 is CAWRKRYGYTF. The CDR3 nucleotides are TGTGCCTGGAGAAAGCGATATGGCTACACCTTC.

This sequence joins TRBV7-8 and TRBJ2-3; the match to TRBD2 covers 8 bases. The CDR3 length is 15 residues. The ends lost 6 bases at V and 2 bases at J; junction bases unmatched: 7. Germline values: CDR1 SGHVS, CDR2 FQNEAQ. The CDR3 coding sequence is TGTGCCAGCAGATTTAGCGGGACTCTCACAGATACGCAGTATTTT. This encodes CASRFSGTLTDTQYF.

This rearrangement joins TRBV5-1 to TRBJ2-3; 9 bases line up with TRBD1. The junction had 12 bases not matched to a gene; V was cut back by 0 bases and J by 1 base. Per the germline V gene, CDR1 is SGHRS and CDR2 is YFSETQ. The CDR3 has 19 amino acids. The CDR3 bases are TGCGCCAGCAGCTTGGGCTCCGGGACAGGGTCCGTTGGCACAGATACGCAGTATTTT. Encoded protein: CASSLGSGTGSVGTDTQYF. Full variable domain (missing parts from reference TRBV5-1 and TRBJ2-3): KAGVTQTPRYLIKTRGQQVTLSCSPISGHRSVSWYQQTPGQGLQFLFEYFSETQRNKGNFPGRFSGRQFSNSRSEMNVSTLELGDSALYLCASSLGSGTGSVGTDTQYFGPGTRLTVL.

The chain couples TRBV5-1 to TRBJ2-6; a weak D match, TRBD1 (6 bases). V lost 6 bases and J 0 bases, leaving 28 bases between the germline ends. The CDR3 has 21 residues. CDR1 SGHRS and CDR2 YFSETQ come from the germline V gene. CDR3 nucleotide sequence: TGCGCCAGCACCAACCCTCACATCGACAGGCGCACTAGCTCTGGGGCCAACGTCCTGACTTTC. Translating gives CASTNPHIDRRTSSGANVLTF.

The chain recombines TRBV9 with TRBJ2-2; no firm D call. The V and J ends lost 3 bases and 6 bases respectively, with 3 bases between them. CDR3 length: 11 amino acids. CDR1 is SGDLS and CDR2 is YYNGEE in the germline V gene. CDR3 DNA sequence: TGTGCCAGCAGCGCATCCGGGGAGCTGTTTTTT. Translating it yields CASSASGELFF.

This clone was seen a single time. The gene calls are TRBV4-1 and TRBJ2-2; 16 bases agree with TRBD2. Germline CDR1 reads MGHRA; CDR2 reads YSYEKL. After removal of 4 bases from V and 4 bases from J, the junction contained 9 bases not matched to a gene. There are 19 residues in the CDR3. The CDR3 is CASSLGTSGRAGVTGELFF. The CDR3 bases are TGCGCCAGCAGCCTGGGGACTAGCGGGAGGGCCGGGGTCACCGGGGAGCTGTTTTTT.

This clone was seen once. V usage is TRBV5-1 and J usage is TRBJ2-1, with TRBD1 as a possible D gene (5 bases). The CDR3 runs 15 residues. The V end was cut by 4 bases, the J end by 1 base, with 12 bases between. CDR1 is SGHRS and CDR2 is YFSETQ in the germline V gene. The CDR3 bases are TGCGCCAGCAGCCTCAGGGCTTTTTCCTACAATGAGCAGTTCTTC. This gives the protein CASSLRAFSYNEQFF.

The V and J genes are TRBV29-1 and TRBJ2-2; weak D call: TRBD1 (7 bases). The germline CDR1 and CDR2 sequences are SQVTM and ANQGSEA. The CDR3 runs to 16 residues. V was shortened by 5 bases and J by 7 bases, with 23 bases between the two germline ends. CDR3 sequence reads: CSVIRQGGGPGGELFF. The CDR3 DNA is TGCAGCGTTATACGACAGGGAGGAGGGCCGGGCGGGGAGCTGTTTTTT.

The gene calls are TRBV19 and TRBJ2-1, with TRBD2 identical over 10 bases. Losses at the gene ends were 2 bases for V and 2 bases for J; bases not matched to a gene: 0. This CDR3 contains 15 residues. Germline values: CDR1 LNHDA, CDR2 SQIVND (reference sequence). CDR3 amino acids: CASSISGRAYNEQFF. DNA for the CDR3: TGTGCCAGTAGTATAAGCGGGAGGGCCTACAATGAGCAGTTCTTC.

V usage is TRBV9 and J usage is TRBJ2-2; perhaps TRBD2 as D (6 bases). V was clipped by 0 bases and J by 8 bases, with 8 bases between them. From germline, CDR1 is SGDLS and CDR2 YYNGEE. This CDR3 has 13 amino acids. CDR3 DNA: TGTGCCAGCAGCGTAGAAGGGAGGGGGGAGCTGTTTTTT. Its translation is CASSVEGRGELFF.

CDR3 protein: CASSQWGGDLGSVDPSTDTQYF. DNA of the CDR3: TGTGCCAGCAGCCAATGGGGCGGGGACCTGGGGTCTGTAGACCCTAGCACAGATACGCAGTATTTT. The V and J genes are TRBV14 and TRBJ2-3; D may be TRBD2 (6 bases). The CDR3 contains 22 residues. V was trimmed by 2 bases and J by 0 bases, leaving 30 bases between them. Germline CDR1 SGHDN, CDR2 FVKESK.